These 3 T cell receptor beta chains were sequenced from one sample in a study of shared clonotypes between healthy human individuals. TCRdb's table, derived via immunoSEQ multiplex PCR, lists solely in-frame clones and lacks some. This table has roughly 650,000 clones, around 97% appearing once. The sequencing sample was made of naive CD4+ T cells sorted from blood. Subset here: CD45RA+ positively selected. The receptors shown here come from a woman aged 25 to 39 in good health.

This rearrangement joins TRBV19 to TRBJ2-7; TRBD2 might be the D (6 bases). The germline V gene encodes CDR1 LNHDA and CDR2 SQIVND (reference sequence). Trimming took off 3 bases at V and 4 bases at J, with 16 bases between the two ends. CDR3 size: 15 residues. The CDR3 bases are TGTGCCAGTAGTATTCTGCAGTCCGGGACTTACGAGCAGTACTTC. It translates to CASSILQSGTYEQYF. Drawing the rest from reference TRBV19 and TRBJ2-7, the complete variable domain is DGGITQSPKYLFRKEGQNVTLSCEQNLNHDAMYWYRQDPGQGLRLIYYSQIVNDFQKGDIAEGYSVSREKKESFPLTVTSAQKNPTAFYLCASSILQSGTYEQYFGPGTRLTVT.

Here the CDR3 DNA reads TGTGCCAGCAGTGACTCGAGAGCCCCGGGACTAGCGGGAGAGACCCAGTACTTC. Translating gives CASSDSRAPGLAGETQYF. V usage is TRBV6-4 and J usage is TRBJ2-5, with 12 bases aligning to TRBD2. J lost 4 bases, V lost 0 bases, and 9 bases had no gene match. Germline V gives CDR1 MRHNA, CDR2 SNTAGT. This CDR3 comprises 18 residues.

A single count supports this clone. V is TRBV5-1 and J is TRBJ2-3, with 8 bases aligning to TRBD2. After removal of 7 bases from V and 3 bases from J, the junction contained 13 bases not matched to a gene. This CDR3 spans 16 amino acids. The germline gives CDR1 SGHRS, CDR2 YFSETQ. Here the CDR3 DNA reads TGCGCCAGCCGTAGGGCGGGGGGAGAAGGGACAGATACGCAGTATTTT. Its protein is CASRRAGGEGTDTQYF.